Each of the 3 T cell receptor beta chains below was sequenced from the same sample in a study of OX40 agonist ivuxolimab in advanced cancers. Measured with immunoSEQ multiplex PCR; TCRdb has only the in-frame clones, and not every one. The table shows tens of thousands of clones, with about 89% occurring only once. Here the sequenced sample was CD4+ or CD8+ T cells sorted from blood, taken in a trial of the OX40 agonist ivuxolimab. The source of these receptors is an adult with an advanced solid tumor such as melanoma, head and neck, liver or kidney cancer.

This rearrangement joins TRBV5-8 to TRBJ2-5, with 7 bases fitting TRBD1. With V trimmed by 4 bases and J by 1 base, 10 bases remained unmatched. This CDR3 has 16 residues. Germline CDR1 reads SGHTS; CDR2 reads YDEGEE. This CDR3 reads CASSLTTQGFQETQYF. The CDR3 region has the DNA TGTGCCAGCAGCCTAACTACACAGGGGTTCCAAGAGACCCAGTACTTC.

This chain joins TRBV6-1 and TRBJ2-7; a weak D match, TRBD1 (5 bases). This CDR3 is built from 14 residues. Trimming took 2 bases from V and 1 from J, leaving 9 bases between them. Per germline, CDR1 MNHNS and CDR2 SASEGT. The DNA of the CDR3 is TGTGCCAGCAGTGAACAGGGTCAATCCTACGAGCAGTACTTC. It encodes CASSEQGQSYEQYF.

In this sample, this clone turned up a few times. The CDR3 here is CASRVRTVMNTEAFF. In nucleotides, the CDR3 is TGTGCCAGTAGAGTACGGACGGTAATGAACACTGAAGCTTTCTTT. This chain connects TRBV19 to TRBJ1-1; D ambiguous. The CDR3 contains 15 residues. V was clipped by 6 bases and J by 0 bases, with 14 bases between them. Germline-derived CDR1 and CDR2 are LNHDA and SQIVND (reference sequence).